The 29 T cell receptor beta chains below were found in one sample sequenced in a study of blood T cell repertoires in COVID-19. Using immunoSEQ multiplex PCR, the repertoire was profiled, and TCRdb retains in-frame clones only, with some absent. The sample comprises 100,000 to 150,000 clones, around 85% of which are singletons, and about 17% rests with the top ten. Sequencing was done on a sample of peripheral blood. These TCRs come from a woman over 75 with acute or convalescent COVID-19.

J is TRBJ2-7 and V is TRBV5-1, with TRBD1 matching over 12 bases. V dropped 5 bases and J dropped 4; count of bases not matched to a gene: 7. The CDR3 loop spans 15 amino acids. Germline V lookup: CDR1 SGHRS, CDR2 YFSETQ. The CDR3 here is CASRPGTGGFYEQYF. CDR3 bases: TGCGCCAGCAGACCCGGGACAGGGGGCTTTTACGAGCAGTACTTC.

The chain combines TRBV9 with TRBJ1-4, with 7 positions matching TRBD1. Germline V lookup: CDR1 SGDLS, CDR2 YYNGEE. CDR3 size: 17 residues. The trim removed 3 bases at V and 7 bases at J, leaving 15 bases unmatched. CDR3 in amino acids: CASSATQSSTGTEKLFF. CDR3 nucleotides: TGTGCCAGCAGCGCAACCCAGAGTTCGACAGGGACTGAAAAACTGTTTTTT.

Only one count was recorded for this clone. The genes are TRBV27 and TRBJ1-2; D may be TRBD1 (5 bases). This CDR3 is 16 amino acids long. The V gene's germline CDR1 is MNHEY and CDR2 SMNVEV (reference sequence). V lost 4 bases to trimming and J lost 4 bases, with 19 bases between them. CDR3 coding DNA: TGTGCCAGCAGTTCCACAGGCCTCCTCTTTTCCTATGGCTACACCTTC. Its translation: CASSSTGLLFSYGYTF.

The chain links TRBV7-9 to TRBJ2-5; no firm D call. V lost 4 bases and J 5 bases, leaving 17 bases between the germline ends. Germline V gene sequence: CDR1 SEHNR, CDR2 FQNEAQ (reference sequence). The CDR3 has 15 amino acids. CDR3 amino acids: CASSSTLGTEETQYF. In nucleotides, the CDR3 is TGTGCCAGCAGCTCCACCCTTGGAACGGAGGAGACCCAGTACTTC.

The DNA of the CDR3 is TGCGCCAGCAATCAAGGGGGCGCAAGCGCTTTCTTT. Translated: CASNQGGASAFF. The V call is TRBV10-2, the J call TRBJ1-1; TRBD1 matches 7 bases. The J segment lost 11 bases and the V segment lost 7 bases, leaving 10 bases of the junction unmatched. The CDR3 covers 12 residues. Germline loops: CDR1 WSHSY, CDR2 SAAADI.

This clone appeared once. V is TRBV10-2 and J is TRBJ1-4; 7 bases agree with TRBD1. CDR1 and CDR2 from the germline V gene are WSHSY and SAAADI. This CDR3 is 14 amino acids long. V lost 4 bases and J lost 6; bases outside the gene matches: 5. For the CDR3, the DNA is TGCGCCAGCAGTGCGGGGCAGGGGGATGAAAAACTGTTTTTT. This encodes CASSAGQGDEKLFF.

The chain couples TRBV25-1 to TRBJ2-3, with 11 bases fitting TRBD2. The CDR3 is 17 residues long. Germline trimming cut 1 base from V and 9 bases from J; bases unmatched to any gene: 12. Per germline, CDR1 MGHDK and CDR2 SYGVNS. The CDR3 is CASSESGLAGGGGTQYF. CDR3 in DNA: TGTGCCAGCAGTGAATCGGGGCTAGCGGGGGGCGGAGGAACGCAGTATTTT.

V gene TRBV4-1 combines with J gene TRBJ1-4; tentatively, D is TRBD1 (5 bases). Trimming took 1 base from V and 7 from J, leaving 13 bases between them. Germline V gene lookup returns CDR1 MGHRA and CDR2 YSYEKL. The CDR3 spans 15 residues. The CDR3 region has the DNA TGCGCCAGCAGCCAAGGTGTAGGGGAAGGTGAAAAACTGTTTTTT. This encodes CASSQGVGEGEKLFF.

The V call is TRBV19, the J call TRBJ1-2; the D is unclear. Germline V gives CDR1 LNHDA, CDR2 SQIVND (reference sequence). V was trimmed by 5 bases and J by 5 bases, leaving 9 bases between them. CDR3 length: 12 amino acids. In DNA form, the CDR3 reads TGTGCCAGTAGTCCCCAGCGATATGGCTACACCTTC. Residues: CASSPQRYGYTF.

The chain joins TRBV9 to TRBJ1-1; no definite D call. Trimming removed 0 bases at V and 10 bases at J, with 13 bases between. The germline gives CDR1 SGDLS, CDR2 YYNGEE. This CDR3 contains 13 residues. CDR3 nucleotide sequence: TGTGCCAGCAGCGTAGGCCAGGTCACCACAGCTTTCTTT. Translating gives CASSVGQVTTAFF.

The V and J genes are TRBV6-5 and TRBJ2-7, with TRBD1 identical over 7 bases. Germline CDR1 is MNHEY and CDR2 is SVGAGI. Trimming cost V 6 bases and J 0 bases; bases outside gene matches: 5. The CDR3 is 14 amino acids. The CDR3 nucleotides are TGTGCCAGCAGCCAGACAGGGAGCTCCTACGAGCAGTACTTC. Translated, it gives CASSQTGSSYEQYF.

CDR3: CASSHRRTGSEQYF. CDR3 coding DNA: TGTGCCAGCAGCCACCGCCGGACAGGGTCTGAGCAGTACTTC. This sequence joins TRBV3-1 (or the pseudogene TRBV3-2) and TRBJ2-7; 8 bases fit TRBD1. The length of the CDR3 is 14 residues. Losses at the gene ends were 3 bases for V and 7 bases for J; bases not matched to a gene: 8. Germline V gives CDR1 LGHDT, CDR2 YNNKEL (reference sequence).

A word on this clone: Additional DNA sequences in this sample encode the identical CDR3. The rearrangement links TRBV10-2 to TRBJ2-7, with a possible D match to TRBD2 (5 bases). The germline V and J ends were trimmed by 6 bases and 0 bases, with 9 bases remaining between them. CDR1 and CDR2 from the germline V gene are WSHSY and SAAADI. The CDR3 consists of 13 residues. In DNA, the CDR3 is TGCGCCAGCAGAACGGGGAGCTCCTACGAGCAGTACTTC. Amino acids: CASRTGSSYEQYF.

The V gene is TRBV27, the J gene TRBJ1-1, with D possibly being TRBD1 (6 bases). This CDR3 is built from 14 residues. Trimming removed 3 bases at V and 0 bases at J, with 8 bases between. Per the germline V gene, CDR1 is MNHEY and CDR2 is SMNVEV (reference sequence). The DNA of the CDR3 is TGTGCCAGCAGTTTTGGACAGTTGAACACTGAAGCTTTCTTT. Protein product: CASSFGQLNTEAFF.

This sequence joins TRBV29-1 and TRBJ2-4, with no clear D. V lost 2 bases, J lost 7 bases, and 12 bases lay in between. The CDR3 extends over 13 amino acids. Germline V gives CDR1 SQVTM, CDR2 ANQGSEA. The CDR3 bases are TGCAGCGTTGAAACCCTCTCCGCGAACATTCAGTACTTC. Translation: CSVETLSANIQYF.

V usage is TRBV4-1 and J usage is TRBJ1-3; TRBD1 is a possible D gene (6 bases). This CDR3 spans 20 amino acids. Trimming stripped 4 bases from V and 1 base from J, with 26 bases between. Germline V lookup: CDR1 MGHRA, CDR2 YSYEKL. For the CDR3, the DNA is TGCGCCAGCAGCCCCTACACCGGGCAAGAGGTAGGGGGATCTGGAAACACCATATATTTT. This translates into CASSPYTGQEVGGSGNTIYF.

This sequence joins TRBV5-4 and TRBJ2-1; D perhaps matches TRBD1 (6 bases). The V gene lost 5 bases and the J gene lost 3 bases, with 15 bases spanning the gap. The CDR3 has 15 residues. Germline V CDR1 and CDR2: SGHNT, YYREEE (reference sequence). Here the CDR3 DNA reads TGTGCCAGCAGTCAGGGGCCGTCGGGCTACAATGAGCAGTTCTTC. Protein: CASSQGPSGYNEQFF. Full variable domain (outside the CDR3, taken from reference TRBV5-4 and TRBJ2-1): ETGVTQSPTHLIKTRGQQVTLRCSSQSGHNTVSWYQQALGQGPQFIFQYYREEENGRGNFPPRFSGLQFPNYSSELNVNALELDDSALYLCASSQGPSGYNEQFFGPGTRLTVL.

The genes are TRBV7-6 and TRBJ2-5, with 9 bases matching TRBD1. Germline V gene sequence: CDR1 SGHVS, CDR2 FNYEAQ. This CDR3 is 18 amino acids long. Trimming took 1 base from V and 3 from J; bases not matched to a gene: 12. CDR3 region: CASSLVLTRRTGEETQYF. In nucleotides, the CDR3 is TGTGCCAGCAGCTTAGTCCTAACTAGGAGGACAGGGGAAGAGACCCAGTACTTC.

The CDR3 reads CASSLAGQEYGYTF. The DNA of the CDR3 is TGTGCCAGCAGCTTGGCAGGGCAGGAGTATGGCTACACCTTC. The rearrangement links TRBV5-8 to TRBJ1-2; tentative D call: TRBD1 (5 bases). This CDR3 has 14 residues. The ends were cut back, 0 bases at V and 5 bases at J, with 11 bases in the middle. Germline V gene data show CDR1 as SGHTS and CDR2 as YDEGEE.

V is TRBV5-1 and J is TRBJ2-3, with no clear D. Trimming took 4 bases from V and 4 from J, leaving 19 bases between them. Germline values: CDR1 SGHRS, CDR2 YFSETQ. The length of the CDR3 is 16 residues. CDR3 sequence (DNA): TGCGCCAGCAGCCCGAATTCCTGGAGCGCGGCAGATACGCAGTATTTT. It encodes CASSPNSWSAADTQYF.

This chain joins TRBV20-1 and TRBJ2-1, with D perhaps matching TRBD2 (7 bases). The germline V gene encodes CDR1 DFQATT and CDR2 SNEGSKA (reference sequence). The CDR3 is made up of 13 amino acids. V lost 3 bases to trimming and J lost 7 bases, with 13 bases between them. CDR3 DNA sequence: TGCAGTGCTAGTTCGGGGGGCCGAAATGAGCAGTTCTTC. This codes for CSASSGGRNEQFF.

The rearrangement links TRBV4-1 to TRBJ2-4; 10 nucleotides agree with TRBD1. Looked up from germline, CDR1 is MGHRA and CDR2 is YSYEKL. Unmatched junction bases numbered 6, after V lost 2 bases and J lost 5 bases. The length of the CDR3 is 16 residues. The CDR3 loop reads CASSQPDRGLENIQYF. DNA for the CDR3: TGCGCCAGCAGCCAACCAGACAGGGGGCTCGAAAACATTCAGTACTTC.

The rearrangement uses TRBV5-4 and TRBJ2-5; 7 bases agree with TRBD1. The germline gives CDR1 SGHNT, CDR2 YYREEE (reference sequence). The CDR3 consists of 15 residues. The trim removed 4 bases at V and 4 bases at J, leaving 10 bases unmatched. CDR3 nucleotide sequence: TGTGCCAGCAGCCAACCGGGACAGTTACGAGAGACCCAGTACTTC. As protein: CASSQPGQLRETQYF.

The chain's CDR3 is CASSTSGGDDNEQFF. CDR3 in DNA: TGTGCCAGTAGTACATCAGGCGGGGATGACAATGAGCAGTTCTTC. This sequence joins TRBV19 and TRBJ2-1, with a weak D call TRBD2 (6 bases). The germline gives CDR1 LNHDA, CDR2 SQIVND (reference sequence). The CDR3 sequence is 15 residues long. V was shortened by 4 bases and J by 5 bases, with 15 bases between the two germline ends.

The chain carries TRBV4-1 and TRBJ2-7, with 12 bases aligning to TRBD2. CDR3 length equals 17 residues. Trimming removed 3 bases from V and 6 bases from J; junction bases left unmatched: 12. Germline lookup yields CDR1 MGHRA and CDR2 YSYEKL. In DNA form, the CDR3 reads TGCGCCAGCAGCCAGACCACTAGCGGGGGGCCCGGGGGCGAGCAGTACTTC. Encoded protein: CASSQTTSGGPGGEQYF.

In nucleotides, the CDR3 is TGTGCCAGCAGCTCCACTCTCCAGGGCCTCCAAGAGACCCAGTACTTC. Encoded protein: CASSSTLQGLQETQYF. This chain uses TRBV7-9 with TRBJ2-5, with D tentatively TRBD1 (5 bases). CDR1 is SEHNR and CDR2 is FQNEAQ in the germline V gene (reference sequence). The CDR3 extends over 16 amino acids. With 4 bases removed from V and 1 base from J, the gap between germline ends came to 16 bases.

The chain carries TRBV4-3 and TRBJ1-5, with a tentative D call TRBD1 (6 bases). Germline loops: CDR1 LGHNA, CDR2 YSLEER. The CDR3 runs to 15 residues. Trimming left V 2 bases short and J 5 bases short, with 13 bases between. CDR3 residues: CASSQNRVGDQPQHF. The CDR3 bases are TGCGCCAGCAGCCAAAACAGGGTTGGGGATCAGCCCCAGCATTTT.

This clone was observed a handful of times. J is TRBJ1-2 and V is TRBV4-3, with 7 bases identical to TRBD1. J was trimmed by 0 bases and V by 4 bases; bases with no gene match: 5. The CDR3 contains 15 residues. Looked up from germline, CDR1 is LGHNA and CDR2 is YSLEER. CDR3 nucleotides: TGCGCCAGCAGCCCCGGGACAGATGCTAACTATGGCTACACCTTC. It translates to CASSPGTDANYGYTF.

The J gene is TRBJ1-2, the V gene TRBV5-1; TRBD1 is a possible D gene (6 bases). The CDR3 covers 16 residues. Trimming cost V 4 bases and J 6 bases, with 22 bases left between them. The germline V gene has CDR1 SGHRS and CDR2 YFSETQ. Here the CDR3 DNA reads TGCGCCAGCAGCGTCTTGAGGGACAAGGGAAGTAATGGCTACACCTTC. Protein sequence: CASSVLRDKGSNGYTF.